One and the same sample provided the 12 T cell receptor beta chains below, sequenced in a study of T cells in Graves' hyperthyroidism and ophthalmopathy. TCR beta CDR3 regions were amplified from RNA. A set of HTBI primers served as the primers for a first-round RT-PCR of the TCR CDR3. TCRdb called the multiplex PCR reads again in MiXCR, with one record for every CDR3 protein. The sample lists around 300,000 distinct CDR3 sequences, more than 11% occurring once. The specimen was blood. The receptors stem from a woman in her 30s with Graves' hyperthyroidism.

This clonotype showed up just a few times. This rearrangement joins TRBV20-1 to TRBJ2-2; D is perhaps TRBD2 (6 bases). V was shortened by 5 bases and J by 1 base, with 11 bases between the two germline ends. The length of the CDR3 is 14 residues. Germline loops: CDR1 DFQATT, CDR2 SNEGSKA (reference sequence). The CDR3: CSAGGNRNTGELFF. CDR3 nucleotide sequence: TGCAGTGCTGGGGGGAACAGGAACACCGGGGAGCTGTTTTTT.

This clonotype was observed at least ten times. This chain uses TRBV5-1 with TRBJ1-5; maybe TRBD1 (6 bases). The CDR3 runs 14 residues. CDR1 and CDR2 from the germline V gene are SGHRS and YFSETQ. Trimming removed 2 bases from V and 5 bases from J, with 11 bases in between. CDR3 region: CASSLRGADQPQHF. DNA for the CDR3: TGCGCCAGCAGCTTAAGGGGGGCGGATCAGCCCCAGCATTTT.

The chain has TRBV5-1 and TRBJ2-7; TRBD2 matches at 7 bases. Germline loops: CDR1 SGHRS, CDR2 YFSETQ. This CDR3 region has 15 residues. V shed 0 bases and J 6 bases; nucleotides not matched to a gene: 9. The CDR3 loop is CASSLGGGWGGEQYF. The CDR3 DNA reads TGCGCCAGCAGCTTGGGGGGGGGTTGGGGTGGCGAGCAGTACTTC.

The gene calls are TRBV20-1 and TRBJ2-7, with D perhaps matching TRBD1 (7 bases). The germline V and J ends were trimmed by 2 bases and 1 base, with 15 bases remaining between them. The CDR3 length is 15 residues. CDR1 and CDR2 (germline): DFQATT, SNEGSKA (reference sequence). CDR3 nucleotides: TGCAGTGCTAGACCCGAGGGGGCGGGATCCTACGAGCAGTACTTC. It codes for CSARPEGAGSYEQYF.

This clonotype was counted a single time. CDR3 sequence: CASRSWAGGKNTGELFF. CDR3 nucleotide sequence: TGTGCCAGCAGGTCATGGGCGGGAGGGAAGAACACCGGGGAGCTGTTTTTT. V gene TRBV27 combines with J gene TRBJ2-2, with 9 bases matching TRBD2. V was pared by 6 bases and J by 1 base, with 9 bases of the junction left unmatched. This CDR3 is built from 17 residues. Germline CDR1 MNHEY, CDR2 SMNVEV (reference sequence).

This clonotype was observed many times. The chain couples TRBV28 to TRBJ1-5, with D uncertain. From germline, CDR1 is MDHEN and CDR2 SYDVKM. Trimming took off 4 bases at V and 3 bases at J, with 10 bases between the two ends. CDR3 size: 14 residues. This chain's CDR3 is CASSSLRINQPQHF. The CDR3 DNA reads TGTGCCAGCAGTTCGTTAAGGATCAATCAGCCCCAGCATTTT.

DNA for the CDR3: TGTGCCAGCAAGGACAGGGGCAATCAGCCCCAGCATTTT. It specifies CASKDRGNQPQHF. The J gene is TRBJ1-5, the V gene TRBV6-1, with 8 bases matching TRBD1. Germline V gene lookup returns CDR1 MNHNS and CDR2 SASEGT. With V trimmed by 7 bases and J by 2 bases, 1 base remained unmatched. This CDR3 comprises 13 residues.

This clonotype showed up just a few times. The rearrangement joins TRBV3-1 to TRBJ2-7; no clear D. Germline CDR1 is LGHDT and CDR2 is YNNKEL (reference sequence). Trimming took off 1 base at V and 3 bases at J, with 13 bases between the two ends. This CDR3 has 15 residues. The chain's CDR3 is CASSQGRSTFYEQYF. CDR3 nucleotides: TGTGCCAGCAGCCAAGGTCGGTCGACGTTCTACGAGCAGTACTTC.

This clonotype was counted many times. The chain uses TRBV20-1 and TRBJ2-7; 8 nucleotides match TRBD2. CDR1 is DFQATT, CDR2 SNEGSKA, per germline (reference sequence). Trimming cost V 3 bases and J 3 bases; bases outside gene matches: 10. CDR3 size: 15 residues. CDR3 nucleotide sequence: TGCAGTGCTAGGTCTCGGGAGGGTTTCGGCTACGAGCAGTACTTC. Translated, it gives CSARSREGFGYEQYF.

The CDR3 nucleotides are TGTGCCAGCAGCCAAGATTTGGGGGGGGGCACAGATACGCAGTATTTT. Protein product: CASSQDLGGGTDTQYF. J is TRBJ2-3 and V is TRBV3-2. TRBV3-2 corresponds to a pseudogene. There are 16 residues in the CDR3.

This clonotype came up many times. The CDR3 reads CASSLNLQYEQYF. As DNA, the CDR3 is TGTGCCAGCAGTTTAAACTTACAGTACGAGCAGTACTTC. The chain joins TRBV27 to TRBJ2-7; D gene uncertain. This CDR3 has 13 residues. Germline V CDR1 and CDR2: MNHEY, SMNVEV (reference sequence). Deletions cut 2 bases from V and 4 bases from J, with 9 bases between.

This clonotype has a handful of counts. The rearrangement links TRBV6-5 to TRBJ2-1; TRBD2 aligns across 10 bases. Unmatched junction bases numbered 11, after V lost 2 bases and J lost 1 base. Looked up from germline, CDR1 is MNHEY and CDR2 is SVGAGI. The CDR3 loop spans 19 amino acids. Here the CDR3 DNA reads TGTGCCAGCAGTTACCGGGGGGCTGTAGCGGGAGGTTCCTACAATGAGCAGTTCTTC. Protein product: CASSYRGAVAGGSYNEQFF.